The sample holds many counts of the clone carrying this T cell receptor beta chain. The sample is drawn from a study of T cells in Graves' hyperthyroidism and ophthalmopathy. The length of the CDR3 is 18 residues. Looked up from germline, CDR1 is MDHEN and CDR2 is SYDVKM. Trimming removed 5 bases from V and 5 bases from J; junction bases left unmatched: 10. TCR beta CDR3 sequences were amplified from RNA transcripts. TCR CDR3 underwent first-round RT-PCR with the HTBI primer set. TCRdb reprocessed the multiplex PCR reads via MiXCR and lists one record per CDR3 protein. The sample has about 360,000 distinct CDR3 sequences; under 15% are singletons.

The genes are TRBV28 and TRBJ2-3; 16 bases line up with TRBD2. The source of this sequence is a woman under 30 with Graves' hyperthyroidism. Sequencing input: blood. CDR3: CASSPGWGLAGGIDTQYF. DNA of the CDR3: TGTGCCAGCAGTCCCGGCTGGGGACTAGCGGGAGGGATAGATACGCAGTATTTT.